The next 23 T cell receptor beta chains were all read from a single sample in a study of OX40 agonist ivuxolimab in advanced cancers. Profiling relied on immunoSEQ multiplex PCR, and the TCRdb table lists in-frame clones only, not all of them. Among roughly 70,000 clones, about 90% were seen once, and the ten largest hold around 0.28%. The sequencing used CD4+ or CD8+ T cells sorted from blood, collected in a trial of the OX40 agonist ivuxolimab. The receptor source for this set is an adult with an advanced solid tumor such as melanoma, head and neck, liver or kidney cancer.

This chain uses TRBV6-5 with TRBJ2-7; tentative D call: TRBD1 (7 bases). Germline assignment: CDR1 MNHEY and CDR2 SVGAGI. The V end was cut by 6 bases, the J end by 4 bases, with 16 bases between. CDR3 length: 14 amino acids. The CDR3 sequence: CASRAAGGRYEQYF. The CDR3 DNA reads TGTGCCAGCAGGGCCGCAGGGGGGCGATACGAGCAGTACTTC.

The CDR3 DNA reads as TGCAGCGCCCACGGGACTAGCGGCTACAATGAGCAGTTCTTC. Its protein product is CSAHGTSGYNEQFF. V usage is TRBV29-1 and J usage is TRBJ2-1; 11 positions match TRBD2. The CDR3 runs 14 residues. V shed 7 bases and J 3 bases; nucleotides not matched to a gene: 5. Germline V gene data show CDR1 as SQVTM and CDR2 as ANQGSEA.

The chain employs TRBV5-4 and TRBJ2-2; 13 nucleotides align to TRBD2. CDR3 size: 16 residues. CDR1 SGHNT and CDR2 YYREEE come from the germline V gene (reference sequence). V shed 3 bases and J 5 bases; nucleotides not matched to a gene: 4. CDR3 residues: CASSSGLAGRTGELFF. The DNA for the CDR3 is TGTGCCAGCAGCTCGGGACTAGCGGGGCGTACCGGGGAGCTGTTTTTT.

The gene calls are TRBV7-9 and TRBJ2-1; no definite D call. The CDR3 sequence is 14 residues long. V was shortened by 0 bases and J by 6 bases, with 9 bases between the two germline ends. Germline V gene data show CDR1 as SEHNR and CDR2 as FQNEAQ (reference sequence). The CDR3, as DNA: TGTGCCAGCAGCTTAGCGGGAACGGTCAATGAGCAGTTCTTC. Its translation: CASSLAGTVNEQFF.

The V call is TRBV7-8, the J call TRBJ2-7, with unresolved D. The germline V gene encodes CDR1 SGHVS and CDR2 FQNEAQ. The CDR3 extends over 13 amino acids. V was trimmed by 1 base and J by 3 bases, leaving 7 bases between them. The CDR3 protein is CASSLEAYYEQYF. The CDR3 DNA reads TGTGCCAGCAGCTTAGAGGCATACTACGAGCAGTACTTC.

The chain employs TRBV19 and TRBJ1-5; 9 nucleotides line up with TRBD1. This CDR3 region has 16 residues. V lost 3 bases to trimming and J lost 2 bases; unmatched junction nucleotides: 5. The germline CDR1 and CDR2 sequences are LNHDA and SQIVND (reference sequence). In DNA form, the CDR3 reads TGTGCCAGTAGTATTGGGACAGGGCAGGGCAATCAGCCCCAGCATTTT. The encoded protein is CASSIGTGQGNQPQHF.

The genes are TRBV5-1 and TRBJ2-2; D perhaps matches TRBD1 (5 bases). From germline, CDR1 is SGHRS and CDR2 YFSETQ. The CDR3 is 14 amino acids. Trimming shortened V by 2 bases and J by 0 bases, and 5 bases separated the two germline ends. DNA for the CDR3: TGCGCCAGCAGCTTCAGGGCGAACACCGGGGAGCTGTTTTTT. As protein: CASSFRANTGELFF.

V is TRBV6-5 and J is TRBJ1-1, with TRBD1 matching 10 bases. With 0 bases clipped from V and 10 bases from J, the junction kept 8 bases outside the gene matches. Looked up from germline, CDR1 is MNHEY and CDR2 is SVGAGI. The CDR3 has 15 amino acids. CDR3 sequence reads: CASSYSPRDRGSAFF. The CDR3 DNA reads as TGTGCCAGCAGTTACTCACCCAGGGACAGGGGTTCAGCTTTCTTT.

This clone turned up a few times. The chain carries TRBV6-6 and TRBJ1-4, with 12 nucleotides matching TRBD1. The CDR3 has 14 residues. Looked up from germline, CDR1 is MNHNY and CDR2 is SVGAGI (reference sequence). Unmatched junction bases numbered 4, after V lost 6 bases and J lost 8 bases. The CDR3, as DNA: TGTGCCAGCAGACGGGACAGGGGGCACGAAAAACTGTTTTTT. This codes for CASRRDRGHEKLFF.

This chain uses TRBV20-1 with TRBJ2-2; D not certain. Germline V gives CDR1 DFQATT, CDR2 SNEGSKA (reference sequence). The length of the CDR3 is 11 residues. V shed 6 bases and J shed 5 bases, with 7 bases lying between them. CDR3 in amino acids: CSAKTTGELFF. The DNA for the CDR3 is TGCAGTGCCAAAACTACCGGGGAGCTGTTTTTT.

The rearrangement joins TRBV2 to TRBJ1-6; D ambiguous. Germline values: CDR1 SNHLY, CDR2 FYNNEI. The V end was cut by 4 bases, the J end by 5 bases, with 12 bases between. CDR3 length: 15 amino acids. The CDR3 sequence is CASSGAPGDNSPLHF. In DNA, the CDR3 is TGTGCCAGCAGTGGGGCCCCCGGGGATAATTCACCCCTCCACTTT.

The chain carries TRBV6-6 and TRBJ2-3; D gene uncertain. The germline gives CDR1 MNHNY, CDR2 SVGAGI (reference sequence). V lost 7 bases and J 6 bases, leaving 11 bases between the germline ends. This CDR3 is 12 amino acids long. The CDR3 loop is CASTQFPDTQYF. CDR3 sequence (DNA): TGTGCCAGCACCCAATTCCCCGATACGCAGTATTTT.

This chain connects TRBV21-1 to TRBJ2-5; TRBD2 is the table's D call, not checked against the DNA. TRBV21-1 represents a pseudogene. This CDR3 region has 13 residues. The CDR3 DNA reads as TGTGCCAGCACTCGGCGGAGCCAAGAGACCCAGTACTTC. Amino acids: CASTRRSQETQYF.

The genes are TRBV6-1 and TRBJ1-5; unclear D gene. The V gene's germline CDR1 is MNHNS and CDR2 SASEGT. This CDR3 comprises 14 residues. V was cut by 6 bases and J by 2 bases, with 11 bases left in between. CDR3 protein: CASRGVGGNQPQHF. The CDR3 nucleotides are TGTGCCAGCAGGGGAGTCGGCGGCAATCAGCCCCAGCATTTT.

The rearrangement uses TRBV19 and TRBJ2-3; D gene unclear. The CDR3 loop spans 17 amino acids. Germline V gene data show CDR1 as LNHDA and CDR2 as SQIVND (reference sequence). The V end lost 4 bases, the J end lost 0 bases, and 17 bases lay between the germline ends. CDR3 sequence (DNA): TGTGCCAGTAGTACTCCCCGACATCTTCTTAGCACAGATACGCAGTATTTT. It is translated as CASSTPRHLLSTDTQYF.

This sequence joins TRBV6-1 and TRBJ1-1, with 8 bases fitting TRBD1. There are 15 residues in the CDR3. The germline V gene encodes CDR1 MNHNS and CDR2 SASEGT. The trim removed 0 bases at V and 5 bases at J, leaving 5 bases unmatched. The CDR3 loop is CASSEARTGSTEAFF. The CDR3 nucleotides are TGTGCCAGCAGTGAAGCGCGGACAGGGAGTACTGAAGCTTTCTTT.

The J gene is TRBJ2-7, the V gene TRBV5-1; D may be TRBD1 (5 bases). Germline V gives CDR1 SGHRS, CDR2 YFSETQ. The germline V and J ends were trimmed by 0 bases and 0 bases, with 7 bases remaining between them. The CDR3 is 14 amino acids. The CDR3 sequence: CASSLAGASYEQYF. DNA for the CDR3: TGCGCCAGCAGCTTGGCTGGGGCCTCCTACGAGCAGTACTTC.

About this clone: Germline is not matched at one junction end, which may reflect a read error. V usage is TRBV25-1 and J usage is TRBJ1-2; TRBD1 is a possible D gene (5 bases). Per germline, CDR1 MGHDK and CDR2 SYGVNS. This CDR3 region has 12 residues. The CDR3 DNA reads as TGTGCCAGCAGTTGGGGGATATATGGCTGCACCTTC. Protein sequence: CASSWGIYGCTF.

In this sample, this clone turned up once. The chain recombines TRBV27 with TRBJ1-5; the match to TRBD1 covers 11 bases. V shed 5 bases, J shed 1 base, and the junction held 7 bases outside the gene matches. Germline lookup yields CDR1 MNHEY and CDR2 SMNVEV (reference sequence). The CDR3 runs to 17 residues. For the CDR3, the DNA is TGTGCCAGCAGTGGGACAGGGGGTTTGCCAAGCAATCAGCCCCAGCATTTT. Translation: CASSGTGGLPSNQPQHF.

The chain has TRBV29-1 and TRBJ2-1; 9 bases align to TRBD2. The CDR3 is 13 amino acids. Germline V gene data show CDR1 as SQVTM and CDR2 as ANQGSEA. J gave up 4 bases and V 3 bases, and 1 base lay outside the gene matches. The CDR3 DNA is TGCAGCGTTGATAGCGGGGGATACAATGAGCAGTTCTTC. Its protein product is CSVDSGGYNEQFF.

The genes are TRBV4-1 and TRBJ2-7; TRBD1 matches 9 bases. Unmatched junction bases numbered 7, after V lost 1 base and J lost 3 bases. CDR1 is MGHRA and CDR2 is YSYEKL in the germline V gene. CDR3 size: 16 residues. The CDR3 protein is CASSQVTGGGGYEQYF. The CDR3, as DNA: TGCGCCAGCAGCCAAGTGACAGGGGGAGGAGGCTACGAGCAGTACTTC.

A single count supports this clone. V gene TRBV19 combines with J gene TRBJ1-5; D is uncertain. V lost 2 bases and J 0 bases, leaving 14 bases between the germline ends. Germline V CDR1 and CDR2: LNHDA, SQIVND (reference sequence). The CDR3 consists of 17 residues. The CDR3 DNA reads as TGTGCCAGTAGTATACCCGCCGAGACCGATAGCAATCAGCCCCAGCATTTT. Protein sequence: CASSIPAETDSNQPQHF.

This chain connects TRBV7-2 to TRBJ2-6; D possibly uses TRBD1 or TRBD2 (6 bases each). Trimming cost V 5 bases and J 2 bases, with 16 bases left between them. The CDR3 totals 17 residues. From germline, CDR1 is SGHTA and CDR2 FQGNSA. CDR3 bases: TGTGCCAGCAGCCGAATGGAGGGGGGCACTGGGGCCAACGTCCTGACTTTC. Protein product: CASSRMEGGTGANVLTF.